These 28 T cell receptor beta chains share one sample of origin, sequenced in a study of blood T cell repertoires in COVID-19. Assay: immunoSEQ multiplex PCR; the TCRdb copy retains only in-frame clones and omits some. The sample has about 230,000 clones, approximately 83% seen once. Input material: peripheral blood. The receptors were sampled from a man aged 50 to 59 with active or convalescent COVID-19.

CDR3 in amino acids: CASILGTEAFF. Written as DNA, the CDR3 is TGTGCCAGCATTCTCGGCACTGAAGCTTTCTTT. The V gene is TRBV28, the J gene TRBJ1-1; D call uncertain. CDR3 size: 11 residues. With 7 bases removed from V and 4 bases from J, the gap between germline ends came to 7 bases. Germline CDR1 reads MDHEN; CDR2 reads SYDVKM.

The rearrangement uses TRBV12-5 and TRBJ2-3; 11 nucleotides line up with TRBD2. J gave up 0 bases and V 4 bases, and 6 bases lay outside the gene matches. The CDR3 length is 17 residues. Germline values: CDR1 LGHNT, CDR2 FRNRAP. As DNA, the CDR3 is TGTGCTAGTGGTTCTCGGACTAGCGGGCTAAGCACAGATACGCAGTATTTT. It yields the protein CASGSRTSGLSTDTQYF.

The chain combines TRBV7-2 with TRBJ2-5; D may be TRBD2 (5 bases). Trimming left V 5 bases short and J 5 bases short, with 12 bases between. Germline CDR1 is SGHTA and CDR2 is FQGNSA. The CDR3 consists of 13 residues. In DNA, the CDR3 is TGTGCCAGCAGCAAACCGGGATTGGAGACCCAGTACTTC. Protein product: CASSKPGLETQYF. The variable domain in full, with the rest retrieved from reference TRBV7-2 and TRBJ2-5, is GAGVSQSPSNKVTEKGKDVELRCDPISGHTALYWYRQSLGQGLEFLIYFQGNSAPDKSGLPSDRFSAERTGGSVSTLTIQRTQQEDSAVYLCASSKPGLETQYFGPGTRLLVL.

V is TRBV19 and J is TRBJ1-6, with D uncertain. Trimming shortened V by 3 bases and J by 10 bases, and 7 bases separated the two germline ends. CDR3 length equals 12 residues. CDR1 and CDR2 from the germline V gene are LNHDA and SQIVND (reference sequence). The CDR3 DNA follows: TGTGCCAGTAGTATTGGGGAGTCACCCCTCCACTTT. This codes for CASSIGESPLHF.

The rearrangement joins TRBV28 to TRBJ2-5, with D possibly TRBD2 on 6 matching bases. The CDR3 has 14 amino acids. From germline, CDR1 is MDHEN and CDR2 SYDVKM. Trimming took 6 bases from V and 5 from J, leaving 16 bases between them. The CDR3 bases are TGTGCCAGCAGGCCTCAGGAGGGCTGGGAGACCCAGTACTTC. Its translation is CASRPQEGWETQYF. Drawing the rest from reference TRBV28 and TRBJ2-5, the complete variable domain is DVKVTQSSRYLVKRTGEKVFLECVQDMDHENMFWYRQDPGLGLRLIYFSYDVKMKEKGDIPEGYSVSREKKERFSLILESASTNQTSMYLCASRPQEGWETQYFGPGTRLLVL.

The chain combines TRBV2 with TRBJ2-1; 7 nucleotides match TRBD1. The CDR3 is made up of 14 amino acids. With 6 bases clipped from V and 5 bases from J, the junction kept 7 bases outside the gene matches. In germline, CDR1 is SNHLY, CDR2 FYNNEI. The CDR3 nucleotides are TGTGCCAGCAGCACGGACAGGCAGGACAATGAGCAGTTCTTC. Amino acids: CASSTDRQDNEQFF.

The chain combines TRBV7-2 with TRBJ2-7, with D perhaps TRBD1 (6 bases). Trimming removed 5 bases at V and 2 bases at J, with 16 bases between. Germline assignment: CDR1 SGHTA and CDR2 FQGNSA. The CDR3 runs 15 residues. CDR3 residues: CASSPRDRTPYEQYF. Here the CDR3 DNA reads TGTGCCAGCAGCCCCCGAGACAGGACCCCCTACGAGCAGTACTTC.

The V gene is TRBV7-9, the J gene TRBJ2-1; the D gene is possibly TRBD2 (6 bases). Trimming pared 0 bases from V and 8 bases from J, leaving 14 bases between. Germline V lookup: CDR1 SEHNR, CDR2 FQNEAQ (reference sequence). The CDR3 consists of 15 residues. The CDR3 coding sequence is TGTGCCAGCAGCTTAGCGGAGACTAGTGGGGATGAGCAGTTCTTC. This codes for CASSLAETSGDEQFF.

This sequence joins TRBV4-1 and TRBJ2-7; unclear D gene. This CDR3 comprises 15 residues. Trimming took off 2 bases at V and 1 base at J, with 12 bases between the two ends. Germline V gene lookup returns CDR1 MGHRA and CDR2 YSYEKL. This CDR3 reads CASSQQQISSYEQYF. The CDR3 DNA reads as TGCGCCAGCAGCCAACAACAAATAAGTTCCTACGAGCAGTACTTC.

In this sample, this clone turned up a few times. This chain uses TRBV27 with TRBJ1-2, with 12 bases that match TRBD1. Germline V gene lookup returns CDR1 MNHEY and CDR2 SMNVEV (reference sequence). The CDR3 is made up of 15 amino acids. V trimming: 0 bases; J trimming: 6 bases; junction bases outside the gene matches: 2. In DNA, the CDR3 is TGTGCCAGCAGTTTATCGGGACAGGGGGCGGATGGCTACACCTTC. This codes for CASSLSGQGADGYTF.

This rearrangement joins TRBV30 to TRBJ1-5, with a weak D call TRBD1 (6 bases). Germline V CDR1 and CDR2: GTSNPN, SVGIG (reference sequence). Trimming removed 0 bases at V and 7 bases at J, with 13 bases between. The CDR3 runs to 14 residues. CDR3 sequence reads: CAWSVGQGIQPQHF. In DNA form, the CDR3 reads TGTGCCTGGAGTGTAGGGCAGGGGATCCAGCCCCAGCATTTT.

The V call is TRBV27, the J call TRBJ2-7; D perhaps matches TRBD2 (6 bases). The CDR3 runs 14 residues. The V end lost 0 bases, the J end lost 3 bases, and 9 bases lay between the germline ends. Germline loops: CDR1 MNHEY, CDR2 SMNVEV (reference sequence). Here the CDR3 reads CASSLSRGLYEQYF. For the CDR3, the DNA is TGTGCCAGCAGTTTATCGCGGGGCCTCTACGAGCAGTACTTC.

The V call is TRBV15, the J call TRBJ2-7; possibly TRBD2 for D (6 bases). Trimming left V 1 base short and J 6 bases short, with 16 bases between. The V gene's germline CDR1 is LNHNV and CDR2 YYDKDF (reference sequence). This CDR3 spans 15 amino acids. The CDR3: CATSRGTTRFLEQYF. The CDR3 DNA sequence: TGTGCCACCAGCAGAGGGACTACCCGCTTCCTCGAGCAGTACTTC.

The chain couples TRBV7-2 to TRBJ1-1, with D perhaps matching TRBD1 (5 bases). Germline CDR1 SGHTA, CDR2 FQGNSA. CDR3 size: 16 residues. Trimming pared 2 bases from V and 4 bases from J, leaving 17 bases between. CDR3 nucleotide sequence: TGTGCCAGCAGCTTACAGCCAGGGATTTTGACCACTGAAGCTTTCTTT. This translates into CASSLQPGILTTEAFF.

The V gene is TRBV4-1, the J gene TRBJ1-2; 9 positions match TRBD1. Germline-derived CDR1 and CDR2 are MGHRA and YSYEKL. V was pared by 1 base and J by 5 bases, with 5 bases of the junction left unmatched. CDR3 length: 15 residues. The CDR3 DNA reads as TGCGCCAGCAGCCAAGGCACAGGGGGCGGATATGGCTACACCTTC. As protein: CASSQGTGGGYGYTF.

The V gene is TRBV7-2, the J gene TRBJ1-6; no clear D gene. CDR1 is SGHTA, CDR2 FQGNSA, per germline. The CDR3 is 15 residues long. Trimming took 3 bases from V and 0 from J, leaving 6 bases between them. CDR3 sequence: CASSLRRSYNSPLHF. The CDR3, as DNA: TGTGCCAGCAGCTTGAGGCGCTCCTATAATTCACCCCTCCACTTT. The variable domain in full, completed from reference TRBV7-2 and TRBJ1-6, reads GAGVSQSPSNKVTEKGKDVELRCDPISGHTALYWYRQSLGQGLEFLIYFQGNSAPDKSGLPSDRFSAERTGGSVSTLTIQRTQQEDSAVYLCASSLRRSYNSPLHFGNGTRLTVT.

This sequence joins TRBV2 and TRBJ1-5; 8 bases align to TRBD1. Germline V gene sequence: CDR1 SNHLY, CDR2 FYNNEI. V lost 7 bases to trimming and J lost 4 bases; unmatched junction nucleotides: 9. This CDR3 is built from 15 residues. The CDR3 loop is CASNRQGQGNQPQHF. The DNA of the CDR3 is TGTGCCAGCAACCGACAGGGGCAGGGGAATCAGCCCCAGCATTTT.

This chain uses TRBV5-8 with TRBJ1-5; 10 bases agree with TRBD1. This CDR3 is 15 amino acids long. The germline V gene encodes CDR1 SGHTS and CDR2 YDEGEE. The ends lost 4 bases at V and 5 bases at J; junction bases unmatched: 6. The CDR3 loop reads CASSPGQGKDQPQHF. CDR3 sequence (DNA): TGTGCCAGCAGCCCGGGACAGGGGAAGGATCAGCCCCAGCATTTT.

This clone was counted a few times. V gene TRBV4-3 combines with J gene TRBJ2-5, with TRBD1 as a possible D gene (5 bases). Per the germline V gene, CDR1 is LGHNA and CDR2 is YSLEER. V was shortened by 6 bases and J by 4 bases, with 12 bases between the two germline ends. The CDR3 consists of 13 residues. CDR3 loop: CASSLDRGETQYF. The DNA for the CDR3 is TGCGCCAGCAGTCTCGATAGGGGAGAGACCCAGTACTTC.

This clone came up a few times. The chain uses TRBV3-1 (or the pseudogene TRBV3-2) and TRBJ1-3; possibly TRBD1 for D (6 bases). The CDR3 contains 16 residues. V was shortened by 0 bases and J by 7 bases, with 16 bases between the two germline ends. The germline gives CDR1 LGHDT, CDR2 YNNKEL (reference sequence). CDR3 in DNA: TGTGCCAGCAGCCAAGATCTGGGGGCCACCCGTAACACCATATATTTT. Translating gives CASSQDLGATRNTIYF.

This clone was counted at least ten times. The chain joins TRBV4-1 to TRBJ1-5, with D tentatively TRBD1 (5 bases). The CDR3 covers 16 residues. CDR1 is MGHRA and CDR2 is YSYEKL in the germline V gene. V was shortened by 0 bases and J by 9 bases, with 18 bases between the two germline ends. CDR3 sequence (DNA): TGCGCCAGCAGCCAAGATCCCCGGCCGGGGCGGGGGCCCCAGCATTTT. Translation gives CASSQDPRPGRGPQHF.

This chain connects TRBV15 to TRBJ2-1, with D perhaps matching TRBD2 (5 bases). The germline V gene has CDR1 LNHNV and CDR2 YYDKDF (reference sequence). Trimming removed 0 bases from V and 8 bases from J, with 20 bases in between. The CDR3 runs to 17 residues. As DNA, the CDR3 is TGTGCCACCAGCAGAGATCCCGGAGGTGGGGTCGTGGATGAGCAGTTCTTC. Its translation: CATSRDPGGGVVDEQFF. Looking up the rest from reference TRBV15 and TRBJ2-1 gives the full variable domain: DAMVIQNPRYQVTQFGKPVTLSCSQTLNHNVMYWYQQKSSQAPKLLFHYYDKDFNNEADTPDNFQSRRPNTSFCFLDIRSPGLGDTAMYLCATSRDPGGGVVDEQFFGPGTRLTVL.

This sequence joins TRBV19 and TRBJ1-2; 12 positions agree with TRBD1. With V trimmed by 7 bases and J by 2 bases, 11 bases remained unmatched. Germline CDR1 is LNHDA and CDR2 is SQIVND (reference sequence). This CDR3 comprises 17 residues. The CDR3 region has the DNA TGTGCCAGTACCACCCGCGGGACAGGGGGCGGGAACTATGGCTACACCTTC. Amino acids: CASTTRGTGGGNYGYTF.

This clone appeared a single time. The chain links TRBV27 to TRBJ2-1, with TRBD2 identical over 8 bases. This CDR3 contains 13 residues. CDR1 is MNHEY and CDR2 is SMNVEV in the germline V gene (reference sequence). V shed 5 bases and J 10 bases; nucleotides not matched to a gene: 7. The CDR3 sequence is CASSHGGAGEQFF. Here the CDR3 DNA reads TGTGCCAGCAGTCACGGGGGGGCTGGGGAGCAGTTCTTC.

The V and J genes are TRBV9 and TRBJ2-2; 8 bases line up with TRBD1. This CDR3 contains 15 residues. V shed 4 bases, J shed 3 bases, and the junction held 5 bases outside the gene matches. From germline, CDR1 is SGDLS and CDR2 YYNGEE. The CDR3 protein is CASSHQGAHTGELFF. DNA for the CDR3: TGTGCCAGCAGCCACCAGGGGGCCCACACCGGGGAGCTGTTTTTT.

V gene TRBV10-3 combines with J gene TRBJ1-5, with no clear D. Germline V CDR1 and CDR2: ENHRY, SYGVKD. Trimming pared 2 bases from V and 5 bases from J, leaving 7 bases between. This CDR3 comprises 13 residues. The CDR3 loop reads CAISEMSDQPQHF. CDR3 in DNA: TGTGCCATCAGTGAGATGAGTGATCAGCCCCAGCATTTT.

The chain has TRBV5-1 and TRBJ2-1, with 10 positions matching TRBD2. The CDR3 runs 16 residues. J was trimmed by 1 base and V by 4 bases; bases with no gene match: 5. The germline V gene has CDR1 SGHRS and CDR2 YFSETQ. The CDR3 DNA sequence: TGCGCCAGCAGCGGCATTAGCGGGGGGTCCTACAATGAGCAGTTCTTC. It is translated as CASSGISGGSYNEQFF.

The V gene is TRBV7-2, the J gene TRBJ2-5; possibly TRBD2 for D (6 bases). Germline V gene lookup returns CDR1 SGHTA and CDR2 FQGNSA. This CDR3 has 15 residues. Trimming took off 5 bases at V and 5 bases at J, with 18 bases between the two ends. The CDR3 DNA reads as TGTGCCAGCAGCCCCGGGACTCCGCAACGGGAGACCCAGTACTTC. Amino acids: CASSPGTPQRETQYF.